This T cell receptor (beta chain) appears in the sequencing data of a study of graft-versus-host responses after intestinal transplantation. Regarding the study as a whole: GvH clonotypes were identified within recipient marrow, with a subset emerging first in ileum or blood. Allografts of one patient group, those with graft-donor T cell macrochimerism, had high graft-versus-host to host-versus-graft clonal ratios.

Points on this clone: The target antigen is unknown.

Data came from immunoSEQ multiplex PCR; TCRdb stores just in-frame clones and leaves some out. The sample includes about 100,000 clones, roughly 87% seen only once; the top ten take about 0.93%. The sample consisted of unstimulated CD4+ T cells sorted from spleen or lymph node cells, taken before transplant. This TCR was recovered from a human donor who was the organ donor for an intestinal transplant.

This CDR3 reads CASRSGAGWADTQYF. The CDR3 coding sequence is TGTGCCAGCAGATCAGGGGCTGGTTGGGCAGATACGCAGTATTTT. V gene TRBV6-1 combines with J gene TRBJ2-3; possibly TRBD1 for D (6 bases). Trimming removed 6 bases at V and 4 bases at J, with 17 bases between. Germline V lookup: CDR1 MNHNS, CDR2 SASEGT. The CDR3 spans 15 residues.